This T cell receptor (beta chain) was sequenced in a study of blood T cells in healthy people across ages. Findings and limits, study-wide: The study could not conclusively compare naive and antigen-experienced cells, given its unsorted PBMCs.

This clonotype appeared a few times. Its matching antigen is unknown. Primed by a sample-barcoded 5' primer and a J-beta primer mix, a second PCR proceeded for roughly 7 to 12 cycles. Using its own MiXCR run on the 5' RACE reads, TCRdb lists one record per CDR3 protein. The sample lists over 450,000 distinct CDR3 sequences; about 25% were seen once. V lost 0 bases to trimming and J lost 7 bases; unmatched junction nucleotides: 6. In germline, CDR1 is MNHEY, CDR2 SMNVEV (reference sequence). The CDR3 loop spans 15 amino acids. These data are also associated with another study on T cells of mothers and their children. That work states: Similar effects of thymic selection on TCR recombination output were recorded in related and unrelated pairs. Slightly higher but non-significant overlap marked related mother-child pairs versus unrelated pairs.

The rearrangement links TRBV27 to TRBJ1-1; 9 nucleotides align to TRBD1. The sample was blood. The clonotype originates from a boy aged 10-17 years in good health. Here the CDR3 DNA reads TGTGCCAGCAGTTTATCGGGGACAGGGTGGCTTGAAGCTTTCTTT. Protein product: CASSLSGTGWLEAFF.